The 32 T cell receptor beta chains presented below share a single source sample, sequenced in a study of cytomegalovirus exposure and HLA in healthy donors. Amplification used 60 Vbeta primers and 13 Jbeta primers. The method was immunoSEQ multiplex PCR; TCRdb's version includes in-frame clones alone and lacks a portion of them. The sample has 130,000 or so clones; around 77% are singletons. Source material: PBMCs. These receptor sequences come from a male donor in good health and CMV-seropositive.

The chain recombines TRBV27 with TRBJ2-5, with D perhaps matching TRBD2 (5 bases). The closer fit of TRBJ2-7 to the DNA end suggests the J call may be wrong. The CDR3 contains 15 residues. From germline, CDR1 is MNHEY and CDR2 SMNVEV (reference sequence). CDR3 DNA sequence: TGTGCCAGCAGTTTACACCTCGGGGAGATCTACGAGCAGTACTTC. Translating gives CASSLHLGEIYEQYF.

The chain is built from TRBV9 and TRBJ1-6; 7 bases align to TRBD1. CDR3 size: 15 residues. The germline CDR1 and CDR2 sequences are SGDLS and YYNGEE. The V segment lost 0 bases and the J segment 7 bases; nucleotides outside the gene matches: 4. The CDR3, as DNA: TGTGCCAGCAGCGTAGACGTGACAGGGAATTCACCCCTCCACTTT. This codes for CASSVDVTGNSPLHF.

V and J are TRBV5-8 and TRBJ1-5, with D unresolved. V was shortened by 1 base and J by 3 bases, with 14 bases between the two germline ends. Per germline, CDR1 SGHTS and CDR2 YDEGEE. This CDR3 comprises 16 residues. In nucleotides, the CDR3 is TGTGCCAGCAGCTTGCCGGGGAGCTCCGTCAATCAGCCCCAGCATTTT. Residues: CASSLPGSSVNQPQHF.

The V gene is TRBV6-1, the J gene TRBJ1-5, with a weak D call TRBD1 (5 bases). The CDR3 is 15 amino acids. V was shortened by 7 bases and J by 0 bases, with 13 bases between the two germline ends. Per the germline V gene, CDR1 is MNHNS and CDR2 is SASEGT. In DNA, the CDR3 is TGTGCCAGCATTTCTGGCGGACATAGCAATCAGCCCCAGCATTTT. It codes for CASISGGHSNQPQHF.

The J gene is TRBJ1-1, the V gene TRBV5-1; D might be TRBD1 (5 bases). This CDR3 region has 16 residues. CDR1 is SGHRS, CDR2 YFSETQ, per germline. V lost 3 bases and J 2 bases, leaving 17 bases between the germline ends. Here the CDR3 DNA reads TGCGCCAGCAGCTGGGGGGTCCTTTCGGGAAACACTGAAGCTTTCTTT. Its translation: CASSWGVLSGNTEAFF.

This clone was seen a handful of times. The rearrangement links TRBV30 to TRBJ2-1; 8 bases map to TRBD2. This CDR3 spans 15 amino acids. The germline V gene encodes CDR1 GTSNPN and CDR2 SVGIG (reference sequence). Trimming took 0 bases from V and 7 from J; bases not matched to a gene: 8. The CDR3 coding sequence is TGTGCCTGGAGTGTATCAGCGGGGGCCTCAAATGAGCAGTTCTTC. Amino acid sequence: CAWSVSAGASNEQFF.

The chain uses TRBV10-3 and TRBJ2-7; D remains ambiguous. Germline CDR1 and CDR2: ENHRY and SYGVKD. The CDR3 sequence is 13 residues long. V lost 2 bases and J lost 4, with 9 bases in between. As DNA, the CDR3 is TGTGCCATCAGTGAGGGTAGTTGGTACGAGCAGTACTTC. Its translation: CAISEGSWYEQYF.

The J gene is TRBJ1-6, the V gene TRBV5-1, with D maybe TRBD1 (6 bases). The CDR3 is 17 residues long. The V end was cut by 0 bases, the J end by 7 bases, with 17 bases between. Germline-derived CDR1 and CDR2 are SGHRS and YFSETQ. In DNA, the CDR3 is TGCGCCAGCAGCTTGGACCGCCCGGGACACCCCAATTCACCCCTCCACTTT. It yields the protein CASSLDRPGHPNSPLHF.

The gene calls are TRBV2 and TRBJ1-1; 7 bases line up with TRBD1. Losses at the gene ends were 7 bases for V and 1 base for J; bases not matched to a gene: 6. This CDR3 region has 14 residues. Germline values: CDR1 SNHLY, CDR2 FYNNEI. The CDR3 is CASKFDRANTEAFF. CDR3 nucleotides: TGTGCCAGCAAGTTCGACAGGGCGAACACTGAAGCTTTCTTT.

In this sample, this clone turned up a few times. The chain joins TRBV29-1 to TRBJ1-2; 9 bases match TRBD1. CDR1 and CDR2 from the germline V gene are SQVTM and ANQGSEA. The CDR3 runs 14 residues. The V gene end was trimmed by 5 bases and the J gene end by 5 bases; junction bases not matched to a gene: 9. CDR3 in amino acids: CSVRGGQGDYGYTF. The DNA of the CDR3 is TGCAGCGTTAGGGGGGGACAGGGTGATTATGGCTACACCTTC.

The rearrangement uses TRBV5-1 and TRBJ2-3, with a possible D match to TRBD1 (6 bases). This CDR3 has 14 amino acids. Trimming took off 5 bases at V and 2 bases at J, with 12 bases between the two ends. CDR1 is SGHRS, CDR2 YFSETQ, per germline. CDR3 sequence: CASRPTGITDTQYF. In DNA form, the CDR3 reads TGCGCCAGCAGACCTACAGGGATCACAGATACGCAGTATTTT. The variable domain in full, completed from reference TRBV5-1 and TRBJ2-3, reads KAGVTQTPRYLIKTRGQQVTLSCSPISGHRSVSWYQQTPGQGLQFLFEYFSETQRNKGNFPGRFSGRQFSNSRSEMNVSTLELGDSALYLCASRPTGITDTQYFGPGTRLTVL.

The V gene is TRBV5-4, the J gene TRBJ2-3; D perhaps matches TRBD2 (5 bases). CDR3 length: 13 amino acids. The V end lost 6 bases, the J end lost 1 base, and 9 bases lay between the germline ends. CDR1 is SGHNT, CDR2 YYREEE, per germline (reference sequence). The CDR3 sequence: CASNTRGTDTQYF. Written as DNA, the CDR3 is TGTGCCAGCAATACTAGAGGCACAGATACGCAGTATTTT.

The V gene is TRBV29-1, the J gene TRBJ1-1; D is undetermined. The CDR3 consists of 13 residues. Germline CDR1 reads SQVTM; CDR2 reads ANQGSEA. V lost 6 bases and J lost 4, with 15 bases in between. CDR3 coding DNA: TGCAGCGTCGTGACCCCGACGGGCACTGAAGCTTTCTTT. Translation: CSVVTPTGTEAFF.

Regarding this clone: Germline and junction disagree at one end, which may indicate a read error. The chain recombines TRBV5-6 with TRBJ2-6, with D possibly TRBD1 on 5 matching bases. This CDR3 has 18 amino acids. The germline CDR1 and CDR2 sequences are SGHDT and YYEEEE. The CDR3 DNA reads as TGTGCCAGCAGCTTGTCCCCACCTAAAAGCTCTGGGGCCAACGGCCTGACTTTC. Protein sequence: CASSLSPPKSSGANGLTF.

The chain joins TRBV7-3 to TRBJ2-3, with TRBD2 as a possible D gene (6 bases). The CDR3 contains 14 residues. Trimming shortened V by 2 bases and J by 2 bases, and 8 bases separated the two germline ends. Germline CDR1 is SGHTA and CDR2 is FQGTGA. CDR3 DNA sequence: TGTGCCAGCAGCTTAGCGGGACTCACAGATACGCAGTATTTT. Protein: CASSLAGLTDTQYF.

CDR3 region: CASSLSRRGGAGYREQFF. The CDR3 DNA sequence: TGCGCCAGCAGCTTGTCCCGACGCGGGGGGGCCGGATATCGGGAGCAGTTCTTC. V and J are TRBV5-1 and TRBJ2-1, with TRBD2 matching 9 bases. Germline assignment: CDR1 SGHRS and CDR2 YFSETQ. This CDR3 is built from 18 residues. V was pared by 1 base and J by 10 bases, with 18 bases of the junction left unmatched.

The chain employs TRBV11-3 and TRBJ2-2; 7 nucleotides align to TRBD2. Per germline, CDR1 SGHNT and CDR2 YENEEA. J was trimmed by 4 bases and V by 7 bases; bases with no gene match: 9. The CDR3 totals 15 residues. CDR3 sequence (DNA): TGTGCCAGCACCCCGGGCGGGAGCGTCACCGGGGAGCTGTTTTTT. Translation gives CASTPGGSVTGELFF. The complete variable domain, with remaining parts taken from reference TRBV11-3 and TRBJ2-2, reads EAGVVQSPRYKIIEKKQPVAFWCNPISGHNTLYWYLQNLGQGPELLIRYENEEAVDDSQLPKDRFSAERLKGVDSTLKIQPAELGDSAVYLCASTPGGSVTGELFFGEGSRLTVL.

This sequence joins TRBV28 and TRBJ1-5; D is perhaps TRBD1 (5 bases). The length of the CDR3 is 16 residues. CDR1 and CDR2 from the germline V gene are MDHEN and SYDVKM. Between the trimmed V and J ends, which lost 2 bases and 2 bases, there was a span of 13 bases. The CDR3 is CASSLGRREGNQPQHF. The DNA for the CDR3 is TGTGCCAGCAGTTTAGGACGCAGGGAAGGCAATCAGCCCCAGCATTTT. The complete variable domain, with remaining parts taken from reference TRBV28 and TRBJ1-5, reads DVKVTQSSRYLVKRTGEKVFLECVQDMDHENMFWYRQDPGLGLRLIYFSYDVKMKEKGDIPEGYSVSREKKERFSLILESASTNQTSMYLCASSLGRREGNQPQHFGDGTRLSIL.

Here the CDR3 reads CASTNSGRARTGELFF. The CDR3 bases are TGCGCCAGCACCAATAGCGGGAGGGCCAGGACCGGGGAGCTGTTTTTT. The V call is TRBV5-1, the J call TRBJ2-2; 11 bases are shared with TRBD2. J gave up 5 bases and V 6 bases, and 9 bases lay outside the gene matches. Germline lookup yields CDR1 SGHRS and CDR2 YFSETQ. The CDR3 runs 16 residues.

The chain employs TRBV6-1 and TRBJ2-5, with TRBD1 matching 7 bases. The better agreement between TRBJ2-7 and the DNA end casts doubt on the J call. The germline gives CDR1 MNHNS, CDR2 SASEGT. The CDR3 has 15 amino acids. DNA for the CDR3: TGTGCCAGCAGTGAAGCCGACAGGGCTAAGGACGAGCAGTACTTC. Amino acids: CASSEADRAKDEQYF.

The chain couples TRBV7-9 to TRBJ2-5; 8 positions match TRBD2. Germline CDR1 is SEHNR and CDR2 is FQNEAQ (reference sequence). Trimming took 2 bases from V and 7 from J; bases not matched to a gene: 3. This CDR3 spans 13 amino acids. CDR3 amino acids: CASSLSLAGTQYF. For the CDR3, the DNA is TGTGCCAGCAGCTTATCCCTAGCGGGGACCCAGTACTTC. Looking up the rest from reference TRBV7-9 and TRBJ2-5 gives the full variable domain: DTGVSQNPRHKITKRGQNVTFRCDPISEHNRLYWYRQTLGQGPEFLTYFQNEAQLEKSRLLSDRFSAERPKGSFSTLEIQRTEQGDSAMYLCASSLSLAGTQYFGPGTRLLVL.

The chain links TRBV6-5 to TRBJ1-3; D not certain. The CDR3 covers 13 residues. Germline V CDR1 and CDR2: MNHEY, SVGAGI. Trimming removed 5 bases at V and 4 bases at J, with 9 bases between. Written as DNA, the CDR3 is TGTGCCAGCAGTCCGGGATTGGGAAACACCATATATTTT. Translated, it gives CASSPGLGNTIYF.

This clone was seen only once. This chain links TRBV29-1 with TRBJ2-7, with a tentative D call TRBD2 (5 bases). CDR3 length: 12 amino acids. Germline V gene lookup returns CDR1 SQVTM and CDR2 ANQGSEA. V was pared by 1 base and J by 4 bases, with 8 bases between. CDR3 coding DNA: TGCAGCGTTGAAGGAGAGGGTTACGAGCAGTACTTC. It codes for CSVEGEGYEQYF.

The chain employs TRBV7-2 and TRBJ2-7; 9 nucleotides agree with TRBD2. CDR3 size: 14 residues. Trimming took 3 bases from V and 6 from J; bases not matched to a gene: 6. Germline V CDR1 and CDR2: SGHTA, FQGNSA. The CDR3 nucleotides are TGTGCCAGCAGCTTTTTAGCGGGAGTTGCCGAGCAGTACTTC. Its protein is CASSFLAGVAEQYF.

The table lists this clone with a few counts. The V gene is TRBV25-1, the J gene TRBJ2-3; TRBD2 aligns across 11 bases. The CDR3 totals 15 residues. Germline trimming cut 5 bases from V and 2 bases from J; bases unmatched to any gene: 3. Germline-derived CDR1 and CDR2 are MGHDK and SYGVNS. The CDR3 is CASSNSGGATDTQYF. DNA for the CDR3: TGTGCCAGCAGTAATAGCGGGGGGGCCACAGATACGCAGTATTTT.

The rearrangement uses TRBV5-1 and TRBJ1-5, with D maybe TRBD1 (6 bases). CDR3 size: 13 residues. V lost 0 bases and J lost 6, with 7 bases in between. Germline V gene data show CDR1 as SGHRS and CDR2 as YFSETQ. CDR3 nucleotides: TGCGCCAGCAGCTTGGAAGGGGGTCAGCCCCAGCATTTT. Protein sequence: CASSLEGGQPQHF.

This clone was observed a few times. The chain joins TRBV11-2 to TRBJ2-7; the D gene is possibly TRBD2 (6 bases). Trimming stripped 3 bases from V and 6 bases from J, with 15 bases between. The CDR3 covers 14 residues. Per germline, CDR1 SGHAT and CDR2 FQNNGV. CDR3 loop: CASSLVARGGEQYF. The CDR3 nucleotides are TGTGCCAGCAGCTTGGTCGCTCGGGGAGGCGAGCAGTACTTC.

This chain uses TRBV7-9 with TRBJ2-1, with D perhaps matching TRBD2 (5 bases). This CDR3 is built from 14 residues. V gave up 2 bases and J gave up 5 bases, with 10 bases separating them. The germline gives CDR1 SEHNR, CDR2 FQNEAQ (reference sequence). CDR3 DNA: TGTGCCAGCAGCTTAAATGGCGGGCACAATGAGCAGTTCTTC. Its protein product is CASSLNGGHNEQFF.

This clone was detected only once. The chain uses TRBV19 and TRBJ1-5; D gene ambiguous. Germline V gives CDR1 LNHDA, CDR2 SQIVND (reference sequence). Trimming stripped 3 bases from V and 3 bases from J, with 9 bases between. The length of the CDR3 is 14 residues. The DNA for the CDR3 is TGTGCCAGTAGTATTGGCAGAACCAATCAGCCCCAGCATTTT. Its translation: CASSIGRTNQPQHF.

V is TRBV29-1 and J is TRBJ1-1; 8 bases line up with TRBD1. Germline assignment: CDR1 SQVTM and CDR2 ANQGSEA. This CDR3 region has 13 residues. Trimming removed 5 bases from V and 4 bases from J; junction bases left unmatched: 6. The CDR3: CSVTPGGGTEAFF. CDR3 DNA: TGCAGCGTTACCCCAGGGGGCGGCACTGAAGCTTTCTTT. Full variable domain (rest looked up from reference TRBV29-1 and TRBJ1-1): SAVISQKPSRDICQRGTSLTIQCQVDSQVTMMFWYRQQPGQSLTLIATANQGSEATYESGFVIDKFPISRPNLTFSTLTVSNMSPEDSSIYLCSVTPGGGTEAFFGQGTRLTVV.

The gene calls are TRBV29-1 and TRBJ2-3, with 7 bases identical to TRBD2. Trimming at V came to 0 bases and at J to 1 base, leaving 4 bases not matched to a gene. Germline CDR1 is SQVTM and CDR2 is ANQGSEA. This CDR3 is built from 15 residues. CDR3 in amino acids: CSVEDFSGGTDTQYF. For the CDR3, the DNA is TGCAGCGTTGAAGATTTCAGCGGGGGCACAGATACGCAGTATTTT.

The chain carries TRBV7-9 and TRBJ1-3, with D unresolved. Trimming removed 1 base from V and 0 bases from J, with 10 bases in between. Germline assignment: CDR1 SEHNR and CDR2 FQNEAQ (reference sequence). The CDR3 sequence is 16 residues long. The CDR3 sequence: CASSLGAAVSGNTIYF. CDR3 nucleotide sequence: TGTGCCAGCAGCTTAGGGGCAGCTGTCTCTGGAAACACCATATATTTT.